This T cell receptor beta chain was retrieved from a study of tumor-infiltrating lymphocytes in primary liver carcinoma. The study's findings and limits: A fraction of only about 7-25% of top clones appeared in all five tumor regions.

TCR beta cDNA was reverse-transcribed from about 500 ng of total RNA. The reaction used a constant-region primer and ProtoScript II reverse transcriptase. ARM-PCR was slightly modified, and three nested multiplex PCR rounds with it gave rise to the TCR beta libraries. Amplification in the first two PCR rounds was performed using TRBV1-TRBV30 forward primers and a C-beta reverse primer for approximately 10 cycles each. MiXCR, run by TCRdb on the multiplex PCR reads, gives a single entry per CDR3 protein. The sample shows more than 95,000 distinct CDR3 sequences, 64% of them seen only once. Regarding this clonotype: Its specificity is not known. Germline is not matched at one junction end, which may reflect a read error.

This CDR3 spans 16 amino acids. Germline CDR1 is MDHEN and CDR2 is SYDVKM. From roughly 21-30 mg of unsorted bulk tissue, DNA and RNA were co-extracted together. The sequence was collected from an older woman with primary liver carcinoma and hepatitis B virus infection. The chain links TRBV28 to TRBJ2-1, with a possible D match to TRBD2 (6 bases). Material: liver tumor tissue from sampling region 3. Documented subset: tumor region T3, left-lateral pole. Here the CDR3 DNA reads TGTGCCTGCAGTTTACAGCTCGGGAGTACGAACAATGAGCAGTTCTTC. Protein product: CACSLQLGSTNNEQFF.